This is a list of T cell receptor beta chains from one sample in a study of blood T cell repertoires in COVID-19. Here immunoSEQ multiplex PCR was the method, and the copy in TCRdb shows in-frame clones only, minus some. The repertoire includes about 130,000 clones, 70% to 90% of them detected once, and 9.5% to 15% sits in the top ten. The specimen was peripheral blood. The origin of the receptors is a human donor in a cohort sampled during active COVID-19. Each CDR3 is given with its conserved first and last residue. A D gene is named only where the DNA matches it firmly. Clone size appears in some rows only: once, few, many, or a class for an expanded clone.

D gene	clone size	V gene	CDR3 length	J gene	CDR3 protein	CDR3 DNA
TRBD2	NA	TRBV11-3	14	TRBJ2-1	CASSLGGEYNEQFF	TGTGCCAGCAGCCTGGGGGGGGAGTACAATGAGCAGTTCTTC
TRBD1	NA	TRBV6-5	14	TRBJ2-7	CASSRGQGLYEQYF	TGTGCCAGCAGTAGAGGACAGGGGCTGTACGAGCAGTACTTC
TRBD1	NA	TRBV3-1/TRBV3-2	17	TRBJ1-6	CASSQYHGQGMGSPLHF	TGTGCCAGCAGCCAATACCACGGACAGGGAATGGGTTCACCCCTCCACTTT
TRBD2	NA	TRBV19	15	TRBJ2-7	CASSIGTSGAYEQYF	TGTGCCAGTAGTATCGGGACTAGCGGGGCCTACGAGCAGTACTTC
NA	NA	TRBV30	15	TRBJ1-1	CAWGYGGSMNTEAFF	TGTGCCTGGGGGTACGGGGGATCTATGAACACTGAAGCTTTCTTT
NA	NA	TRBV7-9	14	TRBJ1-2	CASSLSGPGNGYTF	TGTGCCAGCAGCTTGTCGGGTCCCGGGAATGGCTACACCTTC
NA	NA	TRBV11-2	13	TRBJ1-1	CASSLSKNTEAFF	TGTGCCAGCAGCTTATCTAAGAACACTGAAGCTTTCTTT
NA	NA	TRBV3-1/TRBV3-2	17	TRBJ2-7	CASSQVGRPTTSYEQYF	TGTGCCAGCAGCCAAGTGGGTAGGCCGACTACTTCCTACGAGCAGTACTTC
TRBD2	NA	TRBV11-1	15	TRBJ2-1	CASSLTSGVLNEQFF	TGTGCCAGCAGCTTGACTAGCGGGGTCCTCAATGAGCAGTTCTTC
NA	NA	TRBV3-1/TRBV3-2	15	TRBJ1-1	CASSLQTNRYTEAFF	TGTGCCAGCAGCCTTCAGACTAACCGATACACTGAAGCTTTCTTT
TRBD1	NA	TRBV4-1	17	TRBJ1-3	CASSQTQQGQTGNTIYF	TGCGCCAGCAGCCAAACCCAGCAGGGACAGACTGGAAACACCATATATTTT
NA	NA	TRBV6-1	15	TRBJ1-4	CASSENRGAGEKLFF	TGTGCCAGCAGTGAAAACCGGGGGGCTGGTGAAAAACTGTTTTTT
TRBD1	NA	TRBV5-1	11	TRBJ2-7	CASSLQGEQYF	TGCGCCAGCAGCTTACAGGGGGAGCAGTACTTC
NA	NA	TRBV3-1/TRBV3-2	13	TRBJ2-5	CASSRAGQETQYF	TGTGCCAGCAGCCGGGCCGGCCAAGAGACCCAGTACTTC
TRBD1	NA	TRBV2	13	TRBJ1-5	CASSQGQNQPQHF	TGTGCCAGCAGTCAGGGACAGAATCAGCCCCAGCATTTT
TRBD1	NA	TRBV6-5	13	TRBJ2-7	CASSGTGSSEQYF	TGTGCCAGCAGCGGGACAGGGTCGAGCGAGCAGTACTTC
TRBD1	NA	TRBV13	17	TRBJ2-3	CASSLGGTGGFTDTQYF	TGTGCCAGCAGCTTAGGGGGGACAGGGGGTTTCACAGATACGCAGTATTTT
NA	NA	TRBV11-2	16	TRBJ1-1	CASSFGFGGVNTEAFF	TGTGCCAGCAGCTTCGGTTTTGGGGGGGTGAACACTGAAGCTTTCTTT
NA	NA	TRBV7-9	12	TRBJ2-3	CASSRTNGAQYF	TGTGCCAGCAGCCGGACTAACGGCGCGCAGTATTTT
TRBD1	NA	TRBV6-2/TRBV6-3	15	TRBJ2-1	CASSYPQGAQNEQFF	TGTGCCAGCAGTTACCCCCAGGGGGCGCAAAATGAGCAGTTCTTC
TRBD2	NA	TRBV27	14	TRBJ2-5	CASSGLAAKETQYF	TGTGCCAGCAGTGGACTAGCGGCAAAAGAGACCCAGTACTTC
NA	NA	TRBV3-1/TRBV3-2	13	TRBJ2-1	CASSQSDRNEQFF	TGTGCCAGCAGCCAATCGGACAGAAATGAGCAGTTCTTC
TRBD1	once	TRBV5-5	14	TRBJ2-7	CASSPGGTGFEQYF	TGTGCCAGCAGCCCGGGCGGGACAGGATTCGAGCAGTACTTC
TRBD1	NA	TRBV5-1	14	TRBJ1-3	CASSLGTGGNTIYF	TGCGCCAGCAGCTTGGGGACAGGGGGAAACACCATATATTTT
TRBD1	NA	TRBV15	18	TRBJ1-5	CATSRDWDRVEVDQPQHF	TGTGCCACCAGCAGAGATTGGGACAGGGTTGAGGTCGATCAGCCCCAGCATTTT
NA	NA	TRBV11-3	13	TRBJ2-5	CASSLPGQETQYF	TGTGCCAGCAGCTTACCGGGCCAAGAGACCCAGTACTTC
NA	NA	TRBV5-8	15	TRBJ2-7	CASSGRQVPSYEQYF	TGTGCCAGCAGCGGCCGACAGGTCCCCTCCTACGAGCAGTACTTC
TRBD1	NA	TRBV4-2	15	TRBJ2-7	CASSRDRVGSYEQYF	TGTGCCAGCAGCCGAGACAGGGTAGGCTCCTACGAGCAGTACTTC
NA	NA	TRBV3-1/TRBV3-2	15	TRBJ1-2	CASSLSRGRGIGYTF	TGTGCCAGCAGCCTATCAAGGGGAAGGGGGATTGGCTACACCTTC
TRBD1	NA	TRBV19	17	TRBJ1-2	CASSTPLQGRKNYGYTF	TGTGCCAGTAGTACCCCCCTACAGGGGAGGAAGAACTATGGCTACACCTTC
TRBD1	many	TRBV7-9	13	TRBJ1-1	CASSPGQGTEAFF	TGTGCCAGCAGCCCGGGACAGGGTACTGAAGCTTTCTTT
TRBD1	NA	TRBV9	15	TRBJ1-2	CASSATSTGAYGYTF	TGTGCCAGCAGCGCCACATCGACAGGGGCCTATGGCTACACCTTC
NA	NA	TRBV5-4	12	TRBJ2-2	CASSLERGGLFF	TGTGCCAGCAGCTTGGAAAGGGGTGGGCTGTTTTTT
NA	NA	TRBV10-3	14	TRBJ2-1	CAISESYVTNEQFF	TGTGCCATCAGTGAGAGCTACGTGACTAATGAGCAGTTCTTC
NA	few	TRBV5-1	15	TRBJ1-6	CASSLGAVSGSPLHF	TGCGCCAGCAGCTTGGGGGCAGTCTCGGGGTCACCCCTCCACTTT
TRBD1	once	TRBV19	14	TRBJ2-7	CASSIQGAQGEQYF	TGTGCCAGTAGTATCCAGGGGGCGCAAGGCGAGCAGTACTTC
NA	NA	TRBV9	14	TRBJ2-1	CASSERQAPGKQFF	TGTGCCAGCAGCGAGAGACAGGCTCCGGGGAAGCAGTTCTTC
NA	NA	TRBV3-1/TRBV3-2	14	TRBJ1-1	CASSQQWRDTEAFF	TGTGCCAGCAGCCAACAGTGGAGGGACACTGAAGCTTTCTTT
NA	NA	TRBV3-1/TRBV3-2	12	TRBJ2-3	CASSPSADTQYF	TGTGCCAGCAGCCCCTCGGCAGATACGCAGTATTTT
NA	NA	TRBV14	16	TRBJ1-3	CASSFGGVSGGNTIYF	TGTGCCAGCAGCTTCGGCGGGGTCTCTGGTGGAAACACCATATATTTT
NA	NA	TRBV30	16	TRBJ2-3	CAWRVAGAVNTDTQYF	TGTGCCTGGAGGGTGGCGGGGGCCGTAAACACAGATACGCAGTATTTT
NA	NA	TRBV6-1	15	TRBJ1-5	CASSEQPGDNQPQHF	TGTGCCAGCAGTGAACAACCAGGGGACAATCAGCCCCAGCATTTT
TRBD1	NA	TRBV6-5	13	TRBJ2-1	CASKDRVLSEQFF	TGTGCCAGCAAGGACAGGGTACTCAGTGAGCAGTTCTTC
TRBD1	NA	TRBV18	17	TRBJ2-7	CASSHKPGTGGTYEQYF	TGTGCCAGCTCACACAAACCTGGGACAGGGGGAACCTACGAGCAGTACTTC
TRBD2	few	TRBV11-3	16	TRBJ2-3	CASSRGTSGNTDTQYF	TGTGCCAGCAGCCGCGGGACTAGCGGAAACACAGATACGCAGTATTTT
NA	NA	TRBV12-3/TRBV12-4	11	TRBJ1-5	CASSLGAPQHF	TGTGCCAGCAGTTTAGGGGCGCCCCAGCATTTT